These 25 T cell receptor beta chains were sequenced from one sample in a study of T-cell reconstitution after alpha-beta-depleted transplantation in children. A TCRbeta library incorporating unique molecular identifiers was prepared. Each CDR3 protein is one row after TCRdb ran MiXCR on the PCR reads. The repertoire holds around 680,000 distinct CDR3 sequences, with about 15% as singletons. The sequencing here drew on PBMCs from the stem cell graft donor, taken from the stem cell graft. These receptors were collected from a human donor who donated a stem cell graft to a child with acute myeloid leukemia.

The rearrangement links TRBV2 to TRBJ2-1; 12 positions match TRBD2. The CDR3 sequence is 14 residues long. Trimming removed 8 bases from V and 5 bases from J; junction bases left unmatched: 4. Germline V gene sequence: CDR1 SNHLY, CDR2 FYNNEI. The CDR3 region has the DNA TGTGCCAGCTGGACTAGCGGGGCCAACAATGAGCAGTTCTTC. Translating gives CASWTSGANNEQFF. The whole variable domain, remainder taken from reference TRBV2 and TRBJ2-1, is EPEVTQTPSHQVTQMGQEVILRCVPISNHLYFYWYRQILGQKVEFLVSFYNNEISEKSEIFDDQFSVERPDGSNFTLKIRSTKLEDSAMYFCASWTSGANNEQFFGPGTRLTVL.

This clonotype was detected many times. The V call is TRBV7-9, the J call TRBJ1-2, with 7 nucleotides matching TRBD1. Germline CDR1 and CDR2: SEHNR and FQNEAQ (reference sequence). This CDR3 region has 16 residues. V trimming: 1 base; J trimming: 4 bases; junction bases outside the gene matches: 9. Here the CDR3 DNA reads TGTGCCAGCAGCTTAGAGGTGGACAGGACAATCTATGGCTACACCTTC. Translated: CASSLEVDRTIYGYTF.

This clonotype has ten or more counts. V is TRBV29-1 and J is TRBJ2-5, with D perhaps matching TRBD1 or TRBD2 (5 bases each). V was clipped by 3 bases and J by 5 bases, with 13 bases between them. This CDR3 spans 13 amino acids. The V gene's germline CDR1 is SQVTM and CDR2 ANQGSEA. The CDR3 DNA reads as TGCAGCGTTGACCCGGGGCATACGGAGACCCAGTACTTC. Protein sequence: CSVDPGHTETQYF.

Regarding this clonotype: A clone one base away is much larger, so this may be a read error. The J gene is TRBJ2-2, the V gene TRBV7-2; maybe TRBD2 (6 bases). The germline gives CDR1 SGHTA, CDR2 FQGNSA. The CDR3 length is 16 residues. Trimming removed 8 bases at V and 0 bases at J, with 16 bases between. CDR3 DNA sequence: TGTGCCAGCGGATTTCCGGGACTCGCGAACACCGGGGAGCTGTTTTTT. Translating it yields CASGFPGLANTGELFF.

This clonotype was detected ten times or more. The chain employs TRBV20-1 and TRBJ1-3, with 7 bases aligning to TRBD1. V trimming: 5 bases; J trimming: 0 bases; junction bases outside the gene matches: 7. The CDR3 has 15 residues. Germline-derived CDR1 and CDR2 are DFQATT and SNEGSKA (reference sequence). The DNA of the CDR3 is TGCAGTGCTTACAGGGGACTATCCTCTGGAAACACCATATATTTT. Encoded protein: CSAYRGLSSGNTIYF.

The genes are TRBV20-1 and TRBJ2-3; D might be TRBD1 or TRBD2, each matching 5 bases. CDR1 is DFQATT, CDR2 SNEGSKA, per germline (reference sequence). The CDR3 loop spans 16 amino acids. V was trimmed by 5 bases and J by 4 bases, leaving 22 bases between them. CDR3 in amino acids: CSASGPPQALADTQYF. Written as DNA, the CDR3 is TGCAGTGCTTCGGGGCCGCCTCAGGCTTTGGCAGATACGCAGTATTTT.

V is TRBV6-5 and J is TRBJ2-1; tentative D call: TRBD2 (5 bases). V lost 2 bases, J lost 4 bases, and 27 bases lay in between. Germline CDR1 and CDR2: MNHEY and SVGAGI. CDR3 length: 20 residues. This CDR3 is CASSYSVDQRAPWGYNEQFF. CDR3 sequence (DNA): TGTGCCAGCAGTTACAGTGTCGATCAGAGGGCCCCTTGGGGATACAATGAGCAGTTCTTC.

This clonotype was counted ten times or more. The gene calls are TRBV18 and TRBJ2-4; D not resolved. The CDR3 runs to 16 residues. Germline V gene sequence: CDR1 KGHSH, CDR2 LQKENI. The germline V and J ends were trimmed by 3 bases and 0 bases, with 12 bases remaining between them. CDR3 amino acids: CASSPRGGLAKNIQYF. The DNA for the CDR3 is TGTGCCAGCTCACCCAGAGGTGGTCTAGCCAAAAACATTCAGTACTTC.

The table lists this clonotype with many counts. This CDR3 reads CSARRPGLGMNEQFF. CDR3 DNA sequence: TGCAGTGCTAGAAGGCCGGGACTAGGGATGAATGAGCAGTTCTTC. This rearrangement joins TRBV20-1 to TRBJ2-1, with TRBD2 identical over 8 bases. Germline V gives CDR1 DFQATT, CDR2 SNEGSKA (reference sequence). Trimming removed 2 bases from V and 7 bases from J; junction bases left unmatched: 10. The CDR3 is made up of 15 amino acids.

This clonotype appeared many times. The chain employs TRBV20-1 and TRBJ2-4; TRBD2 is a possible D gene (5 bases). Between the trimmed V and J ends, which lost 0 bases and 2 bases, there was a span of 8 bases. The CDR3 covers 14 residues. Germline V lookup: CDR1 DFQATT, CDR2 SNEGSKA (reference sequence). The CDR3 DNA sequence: TGCAGTGCTAGAGATATGGACTCCAAAAACATTCAGTACTTC. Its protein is CSARDMDSKNIQYF.

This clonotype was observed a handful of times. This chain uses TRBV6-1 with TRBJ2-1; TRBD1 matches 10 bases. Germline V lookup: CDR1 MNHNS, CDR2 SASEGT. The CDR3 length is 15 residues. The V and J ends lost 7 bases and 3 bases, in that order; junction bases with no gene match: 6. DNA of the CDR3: TGTGCCAGCATGTCCGGGACAGGGGTCTACAATGAGCAGTTCTTC. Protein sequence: CASMSGTGVYNEQFF.

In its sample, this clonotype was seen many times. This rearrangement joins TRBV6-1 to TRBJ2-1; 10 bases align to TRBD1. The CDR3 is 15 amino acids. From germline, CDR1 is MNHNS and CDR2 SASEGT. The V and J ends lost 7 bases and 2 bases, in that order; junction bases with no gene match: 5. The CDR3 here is CASNTDRGPYNEQFF. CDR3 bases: TGTGCCAGCAACACAGACAGGGGGCCCTACAATGAGCAGTTCTTC.

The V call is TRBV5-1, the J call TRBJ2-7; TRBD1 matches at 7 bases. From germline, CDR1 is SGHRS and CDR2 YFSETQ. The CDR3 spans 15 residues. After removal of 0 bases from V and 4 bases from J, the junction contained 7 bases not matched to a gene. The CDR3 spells CASSLGQGDPYEQYF. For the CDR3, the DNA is TGCGCCAGCAGCTTGGGACAGGGAGACCCATACGAGCAGTACTTC.

CDR3 coding DNA: TGTGCCAGCAGCTCCAGACCGGGTAATACGCAGTATTTT. Translating it yields CASSSRPGNTQYF. The chain joins TRBV11-2 to TRBJ2-3; D gene uncertain. This CDR3 has 13 amino acids. V was pared by 4 bases and J by 7 bases, with 12 bases between. Germline CDR1 and CDR2: SGHAT and FQNNGV.

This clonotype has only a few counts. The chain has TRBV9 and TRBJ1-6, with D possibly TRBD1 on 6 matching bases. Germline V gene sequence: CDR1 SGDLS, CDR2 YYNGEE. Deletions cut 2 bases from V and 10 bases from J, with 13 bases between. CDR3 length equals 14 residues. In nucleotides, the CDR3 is TGTGCCAGCAGCGTGGGAGGGACACGGTCACCCCTCCACTTT. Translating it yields CASSVGGTRSPLHF.

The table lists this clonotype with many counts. The CDR3 DNA reads TGCAGTGCCAACGGTAGGCAGGGGAGCAATCAGCCCCAGCATTTT. It is translated as CSANGRQGSNQPQHF. The rearrangement links TRBV20-1 to TRBJ1-5; D possibly corresponds to TRBD1 (6 bases). From germline, CDR1 is DFQATT and CDR2 SNEGSKA (reference sequence). V was cut by 6 bases and J by 1 base, with 16 bases left in between. This CDR3 has 15 amino acids.

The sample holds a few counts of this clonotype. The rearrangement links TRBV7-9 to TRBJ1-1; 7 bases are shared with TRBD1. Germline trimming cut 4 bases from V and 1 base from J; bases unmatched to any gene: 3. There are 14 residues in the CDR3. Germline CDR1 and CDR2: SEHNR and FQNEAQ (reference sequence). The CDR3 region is CASSSDRANTEAFF. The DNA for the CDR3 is TGTGCCAGCAGCTCCGACAGGGCGAACACTGAAGCTTTCTTT.

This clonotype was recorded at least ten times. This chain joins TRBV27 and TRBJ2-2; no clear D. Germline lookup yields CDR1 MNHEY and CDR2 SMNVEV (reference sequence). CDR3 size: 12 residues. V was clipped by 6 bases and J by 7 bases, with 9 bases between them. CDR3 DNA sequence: TGTGCCAGCAGCCTCAGTGGCGGGGAGCTGTTTTTT. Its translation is CASSLSGGELFF.

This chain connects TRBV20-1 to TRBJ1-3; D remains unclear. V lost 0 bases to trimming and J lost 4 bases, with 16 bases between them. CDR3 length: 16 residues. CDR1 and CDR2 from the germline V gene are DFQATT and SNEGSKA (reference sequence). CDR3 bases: TGCAGTGCTAGAGAAAGCGGCGACTGGGGAGGAAACACCATATATTTT. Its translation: CSARESGDWGGNTIYF.

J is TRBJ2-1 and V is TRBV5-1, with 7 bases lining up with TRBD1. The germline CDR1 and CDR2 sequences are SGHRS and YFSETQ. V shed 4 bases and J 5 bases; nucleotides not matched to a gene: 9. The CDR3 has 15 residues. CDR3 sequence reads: CASSAFPQGDNEQFF. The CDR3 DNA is TGCGCCAGCAGCGCCTTTCCGCAGGGGGACAATGAGCAGTTCTTC.

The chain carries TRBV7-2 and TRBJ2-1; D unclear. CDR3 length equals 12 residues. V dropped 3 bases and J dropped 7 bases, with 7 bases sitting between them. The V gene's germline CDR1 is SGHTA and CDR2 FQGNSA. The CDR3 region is CASSFLWNEQFF. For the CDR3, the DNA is TGTGCCAGCAGCTTCCTATGGAATGAGCAGTTCTTC.

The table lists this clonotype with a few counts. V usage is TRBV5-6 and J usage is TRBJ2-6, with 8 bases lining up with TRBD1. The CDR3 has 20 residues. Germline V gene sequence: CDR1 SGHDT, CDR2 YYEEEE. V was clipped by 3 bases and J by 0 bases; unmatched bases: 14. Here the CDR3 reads CASSSTLVTGDFSGANVLTF. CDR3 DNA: TGTGCCAGCAGCTCGACGCTCGTGACAGGGGACTTCTCTGGGGCCAACGTCCTGACTTTC.

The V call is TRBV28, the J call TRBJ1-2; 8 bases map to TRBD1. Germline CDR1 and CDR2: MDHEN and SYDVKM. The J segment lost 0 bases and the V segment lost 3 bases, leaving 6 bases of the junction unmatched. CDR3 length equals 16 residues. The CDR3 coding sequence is TGTGCCAGCAGTTTCGACAGGGGTGGTGCTAACTATGGCTACACCTTC. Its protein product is CASSFDRGGANYGYTF.

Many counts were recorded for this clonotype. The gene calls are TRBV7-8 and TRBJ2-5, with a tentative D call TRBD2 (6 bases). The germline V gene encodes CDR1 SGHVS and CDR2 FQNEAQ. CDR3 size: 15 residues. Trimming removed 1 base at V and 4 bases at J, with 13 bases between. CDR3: CASSLDRQGGETQYF. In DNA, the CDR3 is TGTGCCAGCAGCTTAGATAGGCAGGGAGGAGAGACCCAGTACTTC.

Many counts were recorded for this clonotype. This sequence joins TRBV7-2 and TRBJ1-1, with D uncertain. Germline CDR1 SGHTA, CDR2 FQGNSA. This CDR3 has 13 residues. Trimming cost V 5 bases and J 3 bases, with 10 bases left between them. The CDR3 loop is CASSLLDDTEAFF. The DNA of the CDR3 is TGTGCCAGCAGCCTACTTGATGACACTGAAGCTTTCTTT. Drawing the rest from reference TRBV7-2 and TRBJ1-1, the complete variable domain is GAGVSQSPSNKVTEKGKDVELRCDPISGHTALYWYRQSLGQGLEFLIYFQGNSAPDKSGLPSDRFSAERTGGSVSTLTIQRTQQEDSAVYLCASSLLDDTEAFFGQGTRLTVV.